The sequence of this T cell receptor (beta chain) was determined in a study of preoperative IRX-2 immunotherapy in early breast cancer. Treatment reported: preoperative locoregional IRX-2 cytokine immunotherapy. Trimming took 2 bases from V and 2 from J, leaving 12 bases between them. Germline-derived CDR1 and CDR2 are LGHNT and FRNRAP. CDR3 size: 15 residues. The repertoire was sequenced with immunoSEQ multiplex PCR; TCRdb's copy has only in-frame clones and lacks some. The sample holds tens of thousands of clones, around 96% seen once. The gene calls are TRBV12-5 and TRBJ2-5, with D tentatively TRBD2 (5 bases). This clonotype was sampled from a human donor with breast cancer. This specimen was tumor tissue, taken after IRX-2 immunotherapy. Here the CDR3 DNA reads TGTGCTAGTGGTTTGACAACCGGGATACAAGAGACCCAGTACTTC. It translates to CASGLTTGIQETQYF.